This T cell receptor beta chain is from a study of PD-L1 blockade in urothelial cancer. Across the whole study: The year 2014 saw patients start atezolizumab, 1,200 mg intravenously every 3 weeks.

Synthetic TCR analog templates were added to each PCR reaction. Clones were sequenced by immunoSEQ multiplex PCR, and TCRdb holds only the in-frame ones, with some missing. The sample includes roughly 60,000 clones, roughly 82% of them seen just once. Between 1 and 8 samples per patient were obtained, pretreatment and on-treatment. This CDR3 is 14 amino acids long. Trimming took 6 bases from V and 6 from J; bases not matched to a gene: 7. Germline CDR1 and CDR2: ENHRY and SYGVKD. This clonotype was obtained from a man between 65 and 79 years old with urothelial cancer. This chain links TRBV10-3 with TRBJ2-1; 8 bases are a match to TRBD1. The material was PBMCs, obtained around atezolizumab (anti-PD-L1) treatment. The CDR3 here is CAIRGTGKPNEQFF. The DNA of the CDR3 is TGTGCCATCAGGGGGACAGGAAAGCCCAATGAGCAGTTCTTC.